Listed here are 15 T cell receptor beta chains from one sample, sequenced in a study of cytomegalovirus exposure and HLA in healthy donors. The PCR used 60 Vbeta and 13 Jbeta primers. The assay was immunoSEQ multiplex PCR, and TCRdb's table has in-frame clones only and misses some. Seen here are roughly 170,000 clones, 60% to 80% observed once, and the top ten hold roughly an eighth. The sequencing sample was made of PBMCs. These receptors originate from a woman in her fifties or sixties in good health and CMV-seropositive.

The genes are TRBV10-1 and TRBJ2-2; D remains unclear. Germline V gives CDR1 WNHNN, CDR2 SYGVQD (reference sequence). Trimming took 3 bases from V and 1 from J, leaving 12 bases between them. The CDR3 sequence is 16 residues long. CDR3 coding DNA: TGCGCCAGCAGTGAATCGAATCCAGGGAACACCGGGGAGCTGTTTTTT. Translated, it gives CASSESNPGNTGELFF.

The J gene is TRBJ2-1, the V gene TRBV5-1; D may be TRBD1 (5 bases). V was clipped by 0 bases and J by 3 bases, with 16 bases between them. Germline CDR1 SGHRS, CDR2 YFSETQ. There are 17 residues in the CDR3. The CDR3 coding sequence is TGCGCCAGCAGCTTGGCCTTCGGTCAGGGTGTCTACAATGAGCAGTTCTTC. Residues: CASSLAFGQGVYNEQFF.

V and J are TRBV5-8 and TRBJ1-1, with D maybe TRBD1 (6 bases). The CDR3 sequence is 15 residues long. V shed 1 base and J shed 1 base, with 11 bases lying between them. Per germline, CDR1 SGHTS and CDR2 YDEGEE. CDR3 sequence: CASSLYAGANTEAFF. In nucleotides, the CDR3 is TGTGCCAGCAGCTTGTATGCAGGGGCGAACACTGAAGCTTTCTTT. Variable domain in full (rest from reference TRBV5-8 and TRBJ1-1): EAGVTQSPTHLIKTRGQQATLRCSPISGHTSVYWYQQALGLGLQFLLWYDEGEERNRGNFPPRFSGRQFPNYSSELNVNALELEDSALYLCASSLYAGANTEAFFGQGTRLTVV.

This clone came up once. This rearrangement joins TRBV10-2 to TRBJ2-3; possible D gene TRBD1, 6 bases. CDR1 is WSHSY, CDR2 SAAADI, per germline. This CDR3 has 18 residues. Trimming removed 3 bases from V and 1 base from J, with 20 bases in between. In DNA form, the CDR3 reads TGCGCCAGCAGTGAAGCGTTGACAGGCCCGCTGGGCACAGATACGCAGTATTTT. This sequence encodes CASSEALTGPLGTDTQYF.

The J gene is TRBJ1-6, the V gene TRBV5-4; 9 bases are shared with TRBD1. The CDR3 has 19 residues. The junction had 11 bases not matched to a gene; V was cut back by 4 bases and J by 0 bases. Germline V gives CDR1 SGHNT, CDR2 YYREEE (reference sequence). In DNA, the CDR3 is TGTGCCAGCAGCCCCGACAGGGGGGCGTCGTCCTCCTATAATTCACCCCTCCACTTT. Translated: CASSPDRGASSSYNSPLHF.

This chain joins TRBV12-5 and TRBJ2-3, with unresolved D. V gave up 3 bases and J gave up 1 base, with 11 bases separating them. CDR1 is LGHNT, CDR2 FRNRAP, per germline. This CDR3 is built from 15 residues. DNA of the CDR3: TGTGCTAGTGGTTTAGGTGTCGCGGGCACAGATACGCAGTATTTT. Encoded protein: CASGLGVAGTDTQYF.

The rearrangement uses TRBV16 and TRBJ1-6; D uncertain. The ends were cut back, 2 bases at V and 7 bases at J, with 6 bases in the middle. Germline V gene lookup returns CDR1 KGHSY and CDR2 FQNENV. The CDR3 extends over 13 amino acids. The CDR3, as DNA: TGTGCCAGCAGCCAAATCAGGAATTCACCCCTCCACTTT. This codes for CASSQIRNSPLHF.

V gene TRBV10-1 combines with J gene TRBJ2-3; 9 positions match TRBD2. Germline CDR1 is WNHNN and CDR2 is SYGVQD (reference sequence). CDR3 size: 16 residues. V was pared by 6 bases and J by 1 base, with 8 bases of the junction left unmatched. CDR3 sequence reads: CASSSTSGLRTDTQYF. The CDR3 DNA sequence: TGCGCCAGCAGCTCGACTAGCGGTTTACGCACAGATACGCAGTATTTT.

The chain uses TRBV29-1 and TRBJ2-1; 11 bases match TRBD2. Germline trimming cut 7 bases from V and 10 bases from J; bases unmatched to any gene: 9. The CDR3 has 13 amino acids. Germline V gene sequence: CDR1 SQVTM, CDR2 ANQGSEA. Written as DNA, the CDR3 is TGCAGCGGTAGCGGGGGGGCCTTGGCGGAGCAGTTCTTC. Residues: CSGSGGALAEQFF.

The chain recombines TRBV5-1 with TRBJ2-2; TRBD1 matches at 7 bases. The J segment lost 3 bases and the V segment lost 4 bases, leaving 3 bases of the junction unmatched. The V gene's germline CDR1 is SGHRS and CDR2 YFSETQ. The CDR3 runs to 14 residues. The CDR3 spells CASSITGDTGELFF. The CDR3, as DNA: TGCGCCAGCAGCATCACAGGGGACACCGGGGAGCTGTTTTTT.

This clone has a single count. V usage is TRBV5-6 and J usage is TRBJ1-2; D is unclear. Germline CDR1 and CDR2: SGHDT and YYEEEE. This CDR3 comprises 15 residues. The V end was cut by 1 base, the J end by 4 bases, with 14 bases between. CDR3: CASSLTAGLGYGYTF. CDR3 nucleotide sequence: TGTGCCAGCAGCTTGACAGCGGGGTTGGGCTATGGCTACACCTTC.

This rearrangement joins TRBV5-1 to TRBJ2-3, with 11 bases identical to TRBD2. Per germline, CDR1 SGHRS and CDR2 YFSETQ. With V trimmed by 4 bases and J by 2 bases, 6 bases remained unmatched. The CDR3 covers 16 residues. The CDR3 DNA sequence: TGCGCCAGCAGCCCGGGACTAGCGGCCTTCACAGATACGCAGTATTTT. Translation: CASSPGLAAFTDTQYF.

This sequence joins TRBV7-3 and TRBJ2-3, with a possible D match to TRBD1 (5 bases). Germline V CDR1 and CDR2: SGHTA, FQGTGA. The CDR3 runs 14 residues. The V end was cut by 0 bases, the J end by 5 bases, with 9 bases between. The CDR3 sequence is CASSLTGAGDTQYF. The CDR3 region has the DNA TGTGCCAGCAGCTTAACAGGGGCAGGAGATACGCAGTATTTT.

This chain uses TRBV18 with TRBJ1-1; TRBD1 aligns across 10 bases. Looked up from germline, CDR1 is KGHSH and CDR2 is LQKENI. The CDR3 spans 16 residues. Unmatched junction bases numbered 14, after V lost 8 bases and J lost 5 bases. CDR3 DNA sequence: TGTGCCAGCGTTTCCCGGGACAGGGGATTTGGAACTGAAGCTTTCTTT. Translated: CASVSRDRGFGTEAFF.

The chain recombines TRBV19 with TRBJ1-5; 9 bases map to TRBD1. The CDR3 extends over 18 amino acids. The V and J ends lost 3 bases and 0 bases, in that order; junction bases with no gene match: 9. The V gene's germline CDR1 is LNHDA and CDR2 SQIVND (reference sequence). CDR3: CASSIQAPGQGSNQPQHF. CDR3 nucleotide sequence: TGTGCCAGTAGTATCCAAGCTCCGGGACAGGGTAGCAATCAGCCCCAGCATTTT.